This is a list of T cell receptor beta chains from one sample in a study of early T cells in non-severe SARS-CoV-2 infection. From the 5' RACE reads, TCRdb called clonotypes with MiXCR, one entry per CDR3 protein. The sample has around 55,000 distinct CDR3 sequences; under 8% are singletons. The sequenced sample was whole blood, obtained at baseline. All receptors come from an adult who was a healthcare worker with PCR-confirmed SARS-CoV-2 infection or an uninfected control (not recorded which). CDR3s include the opening cysteine and the closing phenylalanine or tryptophan. The D gene is left open where the match is weak. Expanded clones are given a class, and other clones once, few, many or no size at all.

many	TRBD1	TRBV28	TRBJ1-2	CASSSPGGPNYGYTF	TGTGCCAGCAGTTCCCCAGGGGGCCCTAACTATGGCTACACCTTC
few	.	TRBV18	TRBJ1-1	CASSPEQVLGTGAFF	TGTGCCAGCTCACCGGAACAGGTCCTAGGAACAGGAGCTTTCTTT
many	.	TRBV3-1	TRBJ1-5	CASSRTDNQPQHF	TGTGCCAGCAGCCGGACGGACAATCAGCCCCAGCATTTT
few	TRBD1	TRBV7-2	TRBJ1-2	CASSLGQGVYGYTF	TGTGCCAGCAGCTTGGGACAGGGTGTCTATGGCTACACCTTC
.	.	TRBV5-4	TRBJ2-1	CVSSLATGNEQFF	TGTGTCAGCAGCTTGGCTACCGGAAATGAGCAGTTCTTC
few	TRBD2	TRBV4-2	TRBJ2-1	CASSPLAGGRNEQFF	TGTGCCAGCAGTCCCCTAGCGGGGGGGCGAAATGAGCAGTTCTTC
few	.	TRBV29-1	TRBJ1-2	CSVVRDTYGYTF	TGCAGCGTTGTAAGGGATACCTATGGCTACACCTTC
.	.	TRBV7-6	TRBJ2-7	CASSRVAYEQYF	TGTGCCAGCAGCCGGGTAGCCTACGAGCAGTACTTC
.	TRBD1	TRBV27	TRBJ1-5	CASRGQGFQPQHF	TGTGCCAGCAGAGGACAGGGGTTTCAGCCCCAGCATTTT
many	.	TRBV4-1	TRBJ2-7	CASSQGQDYEQYF	TGCGCCAGCAGCCAAGGACAGGACTACGAGCAGTACTTC
many	.	TRBV7-2	TRBJ1-5	CASSRGAANQPQHF	TGTGCCAGCAGCCGTGGGGCGGCCAATCAGCCCCAGCATTTT
many	TRBD1	TRBV7-6	TRBJ1-2	CASSLEGGNYGYTF	TGTGCCAGCAGCTTAGAAGGGGGCAACTATGGCTACACCTTC
many	.	TRBV20-1	TRBJ2-3	CSPTRDIERGTDTQYF	TGCAGCCCTACCCGGGACATAGAAAGGGGCACAGATACGCAGTATTTT
few	.	TRBV2	TRBJ1-1	CASSNDWGTEAFF	TGTGCCAGCAGTAATGATTGGGGCACTGAAGCTTTCTTT
few	.	TRBV3-1	TRBJ2-3	CASSKLEGADTQYF	TGTGCCAGCAGCAAACTTGAAGGGGCAGATACGCAGTATTTT
.	.	TRBV5-4	TRBJ1-3	CASSVDTIAENTIYF	TGTGCCAGCAGCGTCGACACAATTGCTGAAAACACCATATATTTT
many	TRBD1	TRBV29-1	TRBJ2-7	CSVAQGQGTYEQYF	TGCAGCGTCGCGCAAGGACAGGGGACCTACGAGCAGTACTTC
many	.	TRBV12-3/TRBV12-4	TRBJ1-5	CASSLREGGQPQHF	TGTGCCAGCAGTCTCAGGGAGGGAGGTCAGCCCCAGCATTTT
many	.	TRBV4-2	TRBJ1-5	CASSQGTNQPQHF	TGTGCCAGCAGCCAAGGGACCAATCAGCCCCAGCATTTT
few	TRBD1	TRBV7-2	TRBJ2-2	CASSLRQGAFGELFF	TGTGCCAGCAGCCTCCGACAGGGAGCGTTCGGGGAGCTGTTTTTT
.	TRBD2	TRBV6-2/TRBV6-3	TRBJ2-1	CASSPRLAGYNEQFF	TGTGCCAGCAGCCCCCGACTAGCGGGTTACAATGAGCAGTTCTTC
.	.	TRBV11-1	TRBJ1-1	CASRGTGGDTEAFF	TGTGCCAGCAGAGGGACCGGCGGGGACACTGAAGCTTTCTTT
.	.	TRBV28	TRBJ1-2	CASSFQGYGYTF	TGTGCCAGCAGTTTTCAGGGCTATGGCTACACCTTC
many	TRBD1	TRBV6-5	TRBJ2-7	CATQQGSYEQYF	TGTGCCACCCAACAGGGGAGTTACGAGCAGTACTTC
few	.	TRBV7-2	TRBJ2-7	CASSLVLGRSAYEQYF	TGTGCCAGCAGCTTAGTACTTGGCAGGAGCGCCTACGAGCAGTACTTC
few	.	TRBV20-1	TRBJ2-4	CSVHESGLAKNIQYF	TGCAGTGTGCACGAATCAGGACTAGCCAAAAACATTCAGTACTTC
few	.	TRBV4-2	TRBJ2-7	CASSQASRSGSEQYF	TGTGCCAGCAGCCAAGCAAGTAGGTCCGGGAGCGAGCAGTACTTC
few	.	TRBV12-3/TRBV12-4	TRBJ2-3	CASNLRGGATDTQYF	TGTGCCAGCAACTTGAGGGGGGGGGCTACAGATACGCAGTATTTT
.	.	TRBV28	TRBJ2-3	CASSLVDTQYF	TGTGCCAGCAGTTTAGTTGATACGCAGTATTTT
many	.	TRBV6-6	TRBJ1-3	CASSMGVERVLSGNTIYF	TGTGCCAGCAGTATGGGGGTTGAGAGGGTCCTATCTGGAAACACCATATATTTT
many	.	TRBV4-3	TRBJ2-1	CASSPLRWHEQFF	TGCGCCAGCAGCCCCCTGAGGTGGCATGAGCAGTTCTTC
many	TRBD2	TRBV6-1	TRBJ2-3	CASSEQRGGRYTQYF	TGTGCCAGCAGTGAACAGCGGGGGGGCCGATATACGCAGTATTTT